The 12 T cell receptor beta chains below come from one sample, sequenced in a study of response to subunit inactivated influenza vaccine. TCRdb processed the RT-PCR reads anew with MiXCR; each CDR3 protein has one entry. The table lists about 540,000 distinct CDR3 sequences, approximately 20% of them singletons. The same data also went into a second study, on T cells expressing NK-cell markers. In that study: In generating TCR beta cDNA, 5'RACE template switching with UMIs was used.

The material sequenced was CD4+ T cells sorted from PBMCs, taken 11 to 12 days after vaccination. The receptors stem from a man aged 50 to 59 who received an inactivated influenza vaccine.

The rearrangement joins TRBV20-1 to TRBJ2-2; TRBD1 agrees at 7 bases. V lost 5 bases to trimming and J lost 3 bases; unmatched junction nucleotides: 9. The CDR3 consists of 15 residues. Germline assignment: CDR1 DFQATT and CDR2 SNEGSKA (reference sequence). CDR3: CSAPGTVRDTGELFF. The CDR3 region has the DNA TGCAGTGCTCCGGGGACAGTCAGGGACACCGGGGAGCTGTTTTTT.

This clonotype was observed a handful of times. The rearrangement joins TRBV20-1 to TRBJ2-7; 7 bases align to TRBD1. The V segment lost 3 bases and the J segment 7 bases; nucleotides outside the gene matches: 6. The CDR3 totals 12 residues. Germline V gene data show CDR1 as DFQATT and CDR2 as SNEGSKA (reference sequence). CDR3 loop: CSASQDRSEQYF. CDR3 bases: TGCAGTGCTAGCCAGGACAGGTCGGAGCAGTACTTC.

The V gene is TRBV25-1, the J gene TRBJ1-6, with 10 bases fitting TRBD1. The CDR3 runs to 16 residues. Germline CDR1 reads MGHDK; CDR2 reads SYGVNS. V was pared by 9 bases and J by 10 bases, with 15 bases of the junction left unmatched. In DNA form, the CDR3 reads TGTGCCAGTAGAAGCCCCTCGACAGGGGGCAGGTCACCCCTCCACTTT. The encoded protein is CASRSPSTGGRSPLHF.

CDR3 in amino acids: CASSEGTTNEKLFF. The CDR3 nucleotides read TGTGCCAGCAGTGAAGGAACAACTAATGAAAAACTGTTTTTT. This rearrangement joins TRBV6-1 to TRBJ1-4; D unresolved. From germline, CDR1 is MNHNS and CDR2 SASEGT. Trimming pared 1 base from V and 0 bases from J, leaving 3 bases between. The CDR3 length is 14 residues.

Only a few counts were recorded for this clonotype. The chain links TRBV5-1 to TRBJ2-1, with 10 bases aligning to TRBD2. The CDR3 is 15 amino acids. With V trimmed by 7 bases and J by 7 bases, 11 bases remained unmatched. Germline lookup yields CDR1 SGHRS and CDR2 YFSETQ. CDR3 DNA sequence: TGCGCCAGCGAGGGTAGCGGGGGGTCACATAATGAGCAGTTCTTC. Translation gives CASEGSGGSHNEQFF.

This clonotype was found a few times. The chain links TRBV10-3 to TRBJ2-3, with D uncertain. Germline CDR1 is ENHRY and CDR2 is SYGVKD. V lost 5 bases, J lost 1 base, and 7 bases lay in between. The CDR3 covers 13 residues. CDR3 DNA: TGTGCCATCAGTACGCAGGGCACAGATACGCAGTATTTT. It specifies CAISTQGTDTQYF.

The CDR3 nucleotides read TGTGCCATCAGGGCCGGGACTAGCGGGAGAAAGCCCTCCTACGAGCAGTACTTC. Translating it yields CAIRAGTSGRKPSYEQYF. This rearrangement joins TRBV10-3 to TRBJ2-7; 14 bases are a match to TRBD2. V trimming: 6 bases; J trimming: 0 bases; junction bases outside the gene matches: 10. Germline CDR1 and CDR2: ENHRY and SYGVKD. This CDR3 spans 18 amino acids.

The genes are TRBV7-2 and TRBJ1-1; 8 nucleotides agree with TRBD1. J lost 6 bases, V lost 1 base, and 1 base had no gene match. CDR1 and CDR2 (germline): SGHTA, FQGNSA. This CDR3 contains 13 residues. The CDR3 nucleotides read TGTGCCAGCAGCTTAGTGACAGGGGCTGAAGCTTTCTTT. Translation: CASSLVTGAEAFF.

The chain has TRBV7-2 and TRBJ2-2; 9 bases are shared with TRBD1. Germline values: CDR1 SGHTA, CDR2 FQGNSA. The CDR3 is made up of 16 amino acids. V was clipped by 5 bases and J by 6 bases; unmatched bases: 10. The CDR3 reads CASSQQRTGVAGELFF. The CDR3 DNA is TGTGCCAGCAGCCAACAACGGACAGGGGTGGCCGGGGAGCTGTTTTTT.

The table lists this clonotype with many counts. This chain connects TRBV29-1 to TRBJ2-3; 10 bases are shared with TRBD2. The CDR3 has 17 residues. Per the germline V gene, CDR1 is SQVTM and CDR2 is ANQGSEA. V was pared by 1 base and J by 5 bases, with 12 bases of the junction left unmatched. This chain's CDR3 is CSVEGLAGALGGDTQYF. As DNA, the CDR3 is TGCAGCGTTGAAGGGCTAGCGGGAGCGCTAGGGGGAGATACGCAGTATTTT.

This clonotype has more than one count but fewer than ten. The chain uses TRBV5-5 and TRBJ2-5; possibly TRBD2 for D (5 bases). The CDR3 contains 15 residues. Trimming took 9 bases from V and 5 from J, leaving 23 bases between them. Germline V gene sequence: CDR1 SGHKS, CDR2 YYEKEE (reference sequence). CDR3 nucleotides: TGTGCCACCCGAGGGTGGTTGCCACCGGATGAGACCCAGTACTTC. Its translation: CATRGWLPPDETQYF.

This clonotype was counted a few times. The J gene is TRBJ2-1, the V gene TRBV29-1; 14 bases map to TRBD2. The length of the CDR3 is 16 residues. Unmatched junction bases numbered 12, after V lost 8 bases and J lost 6 bases. The germline CDR1 and CDR2 sequences are SQVTM and ANQGSEA. DNA of the CDR3: TGCAGCTTCAGACAGCCCGGGACTAGCGGGAGCAATGAGCAGTTCTTC. Protein sequence: CSFRQPGTSGSNEQFF.